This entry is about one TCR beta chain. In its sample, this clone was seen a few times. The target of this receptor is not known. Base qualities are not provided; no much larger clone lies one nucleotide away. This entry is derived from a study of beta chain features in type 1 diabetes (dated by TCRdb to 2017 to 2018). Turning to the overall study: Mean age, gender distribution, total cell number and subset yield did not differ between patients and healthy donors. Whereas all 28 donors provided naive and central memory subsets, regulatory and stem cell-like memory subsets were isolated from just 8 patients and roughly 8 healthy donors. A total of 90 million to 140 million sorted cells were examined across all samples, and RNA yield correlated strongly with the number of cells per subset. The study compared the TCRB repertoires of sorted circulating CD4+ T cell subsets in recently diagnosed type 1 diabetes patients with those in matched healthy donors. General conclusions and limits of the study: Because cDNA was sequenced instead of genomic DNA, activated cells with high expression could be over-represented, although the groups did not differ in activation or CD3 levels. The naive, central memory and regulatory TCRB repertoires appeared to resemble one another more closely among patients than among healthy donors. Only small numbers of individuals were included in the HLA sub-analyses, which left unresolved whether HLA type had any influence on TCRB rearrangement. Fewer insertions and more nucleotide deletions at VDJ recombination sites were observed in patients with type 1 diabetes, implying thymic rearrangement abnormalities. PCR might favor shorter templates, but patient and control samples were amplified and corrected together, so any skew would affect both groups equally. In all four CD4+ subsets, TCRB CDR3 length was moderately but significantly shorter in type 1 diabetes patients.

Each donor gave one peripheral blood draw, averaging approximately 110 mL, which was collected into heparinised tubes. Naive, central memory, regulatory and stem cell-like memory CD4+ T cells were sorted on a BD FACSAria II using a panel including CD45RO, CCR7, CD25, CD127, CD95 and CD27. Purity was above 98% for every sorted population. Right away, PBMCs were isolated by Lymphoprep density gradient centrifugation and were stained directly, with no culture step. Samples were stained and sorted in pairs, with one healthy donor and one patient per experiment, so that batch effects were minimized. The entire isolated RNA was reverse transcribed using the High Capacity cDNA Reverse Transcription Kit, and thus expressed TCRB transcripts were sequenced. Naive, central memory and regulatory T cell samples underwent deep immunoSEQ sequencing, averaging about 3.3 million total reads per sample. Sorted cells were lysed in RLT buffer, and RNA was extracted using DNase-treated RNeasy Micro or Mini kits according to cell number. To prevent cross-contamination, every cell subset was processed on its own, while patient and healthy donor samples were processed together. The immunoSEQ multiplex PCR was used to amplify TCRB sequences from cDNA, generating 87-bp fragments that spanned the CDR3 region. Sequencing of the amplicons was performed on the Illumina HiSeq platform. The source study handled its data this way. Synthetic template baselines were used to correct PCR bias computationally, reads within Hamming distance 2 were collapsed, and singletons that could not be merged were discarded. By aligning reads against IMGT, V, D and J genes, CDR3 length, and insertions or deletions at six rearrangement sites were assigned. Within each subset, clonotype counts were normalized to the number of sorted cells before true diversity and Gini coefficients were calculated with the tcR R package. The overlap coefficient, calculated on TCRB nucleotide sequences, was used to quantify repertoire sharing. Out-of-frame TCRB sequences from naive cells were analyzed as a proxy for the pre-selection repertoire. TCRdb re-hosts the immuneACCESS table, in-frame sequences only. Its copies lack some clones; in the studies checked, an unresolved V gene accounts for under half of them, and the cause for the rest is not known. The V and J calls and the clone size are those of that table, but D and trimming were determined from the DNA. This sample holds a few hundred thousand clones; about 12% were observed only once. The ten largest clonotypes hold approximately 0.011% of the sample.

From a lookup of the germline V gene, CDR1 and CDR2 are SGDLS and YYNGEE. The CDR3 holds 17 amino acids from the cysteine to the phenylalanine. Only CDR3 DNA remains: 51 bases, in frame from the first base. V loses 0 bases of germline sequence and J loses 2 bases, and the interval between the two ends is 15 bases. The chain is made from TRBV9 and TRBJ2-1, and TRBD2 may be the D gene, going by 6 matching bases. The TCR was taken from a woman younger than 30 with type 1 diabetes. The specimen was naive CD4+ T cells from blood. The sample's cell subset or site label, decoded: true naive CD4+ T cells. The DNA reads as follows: TGTGCCAGCAGCGTAGGTCTTGGGAGGTGGACCTACAATGAGCAGTTCTTC. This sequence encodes CASSVGLGRWTYNEQFF.